This T cell receptor (beta chain) was identified during a study of CD8 T cells in Susac syndrome. This CDR3 comprises 13 residues. Trimming took 8 bases from V and 8 from J; bases not matched to a gene: 10. Looked up from germline, CDR1 is MDHEN and CDR2 is SYDVKM. An amount of RNA that ranged from about 0.45 to 1 ug was reverse transcribed with random hexamers. The immunoSEQ assay covered 54 Vbeta and 13 Jbeta segments for CDR3. TCRdb processed the immunoSEQ multiplex PCR reads anew with MiXCR; each CDR3 protein has one entry. There are a few hundred thousand distinct CDR3 sequences in the sample; about 82% occur only once, and 0.21% lies in the top ten. Notes on the study in general: The authors acknowledged that their TCR sequencing and HLA analysis involved a relatively small number of individuals.

Sequencing of TCR beta covered CD8+ and CD4+ T cells obtained from blood. It was negative isolation that provided the CD8+ and CD4+ T cells, whereas TEMRA cells were enriched by FACS. Turning to this clonotype: Its antigen is undetermined.

The material sequenced was CD8+ T cells from PBMCs. The chain is built from TRBV28 and TRBJ1-2; 8 bases agree with TRBD1. The sequence derives from a human donor with multiple sclerosis. The CDR3 sequence is CASPQTGGRGYTF. CDR3 DNA: TGTGCCAGCCCTCAAACAGGGGGAAGGGGCTACACCTTC.